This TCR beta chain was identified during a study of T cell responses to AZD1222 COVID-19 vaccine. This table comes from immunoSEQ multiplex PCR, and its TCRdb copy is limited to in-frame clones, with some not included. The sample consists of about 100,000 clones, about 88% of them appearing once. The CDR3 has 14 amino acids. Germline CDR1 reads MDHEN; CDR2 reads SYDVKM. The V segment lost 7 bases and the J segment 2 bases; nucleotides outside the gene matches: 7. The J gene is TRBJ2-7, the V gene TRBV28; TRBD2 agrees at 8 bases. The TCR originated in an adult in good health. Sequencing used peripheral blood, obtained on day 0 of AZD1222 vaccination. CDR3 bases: TGTGCCAGCAATTTCGGGAGGGACCCCTACGAGCAGTACTTC. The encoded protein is CASNFGRDPYEQYF.